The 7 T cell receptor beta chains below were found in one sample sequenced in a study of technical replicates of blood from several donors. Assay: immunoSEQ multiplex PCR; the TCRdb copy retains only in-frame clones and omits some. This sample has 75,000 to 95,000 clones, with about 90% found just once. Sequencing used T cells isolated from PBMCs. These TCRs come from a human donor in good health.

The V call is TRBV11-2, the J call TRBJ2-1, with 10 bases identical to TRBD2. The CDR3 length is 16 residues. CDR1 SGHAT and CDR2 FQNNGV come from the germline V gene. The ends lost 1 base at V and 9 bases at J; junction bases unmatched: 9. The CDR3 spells CASSLVRLAGAGEQFF. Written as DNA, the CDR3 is TGTGCCAGCAGCTTAGTTCGGCTAGCGGGGGCTGGTGAGCAGTTCTTC.

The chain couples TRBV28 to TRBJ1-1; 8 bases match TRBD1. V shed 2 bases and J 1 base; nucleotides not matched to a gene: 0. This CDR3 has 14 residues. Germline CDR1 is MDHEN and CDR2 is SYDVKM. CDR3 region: CASSLGQGNTEAFF. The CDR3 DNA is TGTGCCAGCAGTTTAGGACAGGGGAACACTGAAGCTTTCTTT.

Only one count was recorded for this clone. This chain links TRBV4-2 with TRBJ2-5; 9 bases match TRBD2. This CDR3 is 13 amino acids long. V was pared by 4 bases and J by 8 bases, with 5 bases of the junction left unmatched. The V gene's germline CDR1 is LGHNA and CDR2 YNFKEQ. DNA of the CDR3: TGTGCCAGCAGCCCAGGAGCGGGGGGTACCCAGTACTTC. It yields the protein CASSPGAGGTQYF.

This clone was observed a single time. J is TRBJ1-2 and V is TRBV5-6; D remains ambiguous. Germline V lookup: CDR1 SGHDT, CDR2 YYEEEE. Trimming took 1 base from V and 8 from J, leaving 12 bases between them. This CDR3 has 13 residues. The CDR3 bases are TGTGCCAGCAGCTTGTTACCCATTGAGGGCTACACCTTC. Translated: CASSLLPIEGYTF.

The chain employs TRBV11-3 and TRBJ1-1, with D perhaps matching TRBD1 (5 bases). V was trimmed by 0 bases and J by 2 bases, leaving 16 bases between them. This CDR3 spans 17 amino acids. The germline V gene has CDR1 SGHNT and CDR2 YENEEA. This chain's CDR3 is CASSLEGWGVVNTEAFF. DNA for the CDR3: TGTGCCAGCAGCTTAGAGGGGTGGGGCGTGGTCAACACTGAAGCTTTCTTT.

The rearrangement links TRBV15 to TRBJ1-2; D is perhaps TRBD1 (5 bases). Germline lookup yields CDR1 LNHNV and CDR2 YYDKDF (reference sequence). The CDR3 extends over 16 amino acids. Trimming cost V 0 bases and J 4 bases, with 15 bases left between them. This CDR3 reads CATSRERAGGAYGYTF. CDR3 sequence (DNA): TGTGCCACCAGCAGAGAGAGGGCGGGGGGAGCCTATGGCTACACCTTC.

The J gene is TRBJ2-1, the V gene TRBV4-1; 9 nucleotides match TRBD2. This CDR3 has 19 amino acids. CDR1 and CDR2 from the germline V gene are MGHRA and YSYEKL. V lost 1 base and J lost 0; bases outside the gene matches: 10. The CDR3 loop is CASSQGGGRVRISYNEQFF. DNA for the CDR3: TGCGCCAGCAGCCAAGGCGGCGGGAGGGTCCGAATCTCCTACAATGAGCAGTTCTTC.